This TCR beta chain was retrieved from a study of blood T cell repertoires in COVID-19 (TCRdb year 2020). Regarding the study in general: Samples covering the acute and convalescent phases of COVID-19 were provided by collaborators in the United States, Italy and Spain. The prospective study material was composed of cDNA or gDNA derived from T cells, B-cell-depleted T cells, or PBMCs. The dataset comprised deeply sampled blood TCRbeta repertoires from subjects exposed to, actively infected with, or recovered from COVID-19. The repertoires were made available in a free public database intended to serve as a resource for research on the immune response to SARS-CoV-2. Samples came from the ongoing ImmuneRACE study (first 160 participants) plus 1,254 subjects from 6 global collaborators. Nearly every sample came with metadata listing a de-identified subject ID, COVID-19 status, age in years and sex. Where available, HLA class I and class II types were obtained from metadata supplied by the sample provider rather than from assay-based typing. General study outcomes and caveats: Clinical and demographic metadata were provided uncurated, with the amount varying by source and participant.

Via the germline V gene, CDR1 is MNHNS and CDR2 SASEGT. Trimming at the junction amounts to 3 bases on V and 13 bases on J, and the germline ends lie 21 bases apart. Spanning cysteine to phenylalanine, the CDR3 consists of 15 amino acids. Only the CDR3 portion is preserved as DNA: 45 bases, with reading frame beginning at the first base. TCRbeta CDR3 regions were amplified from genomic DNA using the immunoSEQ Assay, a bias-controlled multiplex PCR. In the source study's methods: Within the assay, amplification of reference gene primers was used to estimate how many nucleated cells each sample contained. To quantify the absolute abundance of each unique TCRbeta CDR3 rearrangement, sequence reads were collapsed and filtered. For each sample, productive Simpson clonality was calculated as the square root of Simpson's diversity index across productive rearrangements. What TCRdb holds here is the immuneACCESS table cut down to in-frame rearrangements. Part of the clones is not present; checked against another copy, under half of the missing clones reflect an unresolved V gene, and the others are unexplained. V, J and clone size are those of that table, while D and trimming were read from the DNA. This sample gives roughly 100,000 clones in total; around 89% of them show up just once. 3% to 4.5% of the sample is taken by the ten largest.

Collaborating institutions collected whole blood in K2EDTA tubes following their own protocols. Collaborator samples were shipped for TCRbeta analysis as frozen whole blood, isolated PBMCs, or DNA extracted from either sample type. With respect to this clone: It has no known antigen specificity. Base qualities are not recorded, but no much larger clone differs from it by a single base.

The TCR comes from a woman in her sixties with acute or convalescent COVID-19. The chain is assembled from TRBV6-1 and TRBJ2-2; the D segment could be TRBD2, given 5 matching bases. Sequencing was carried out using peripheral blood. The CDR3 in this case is CASSDSRDLPGRLFF. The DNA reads TGTGCCAGCAGTGACAGCCGCGACTTACCGGGGAGGCTGTTTTTT.